A single sample is the source of the 27 T cell receptor beta chains below, sequenced in a study of beta chain features in type 1 diabetes. General study points: TCRB CDR3s were moderately but significantly shorter in Type 1 diabetes patients in all four CD4+ subsets.

These TCRs' antigens remain unknown. The isolated RNA, all of it, was reverse transcribed, so expressed TCRB transcripts were what got sequenced. Here immunoSEQ multiplex PCR was the method, and the copy in TCRdb shows in-frame clones only, minus some. The sample comprises roughly 150,000 clones, 8% to 9.5% of which are singletons, and around 0.56% rests with the top ten. Sequenced sample: central memory CD4+ T cells from blood. The receptors were gathered from a woman aged 18-35 years with type 1 diabetes.

In this sample, this clone turned up a few times. The gene calls are TRBV2 and TRBJ1-5; D may be TRBD1 (5 bases). Trimming removed 7 bases from V and 4 bases from J, with 11 bases in between. CDR1 is SNHLY and CDR2 is FYNNEI in the germline V gene. This CDR3 is 13 amino acids long. CDR3 loop: CASMPGFNQPQHF. The CDR3, as DNA: TGTGCCAGCATGCCAGGGTTTAATCAGCCCCAGCATTTT.

The V and J genes are TRBV30 and TRBJ2-4, with 11 bases aligning to TRBD2. The length of the CDR3 is 15 residues. J was trimmed by 15 bases and V by 0 bases; bases with no gene match: 13. The germline CDR1 and CDR2 sequences are GTSNPN and SVGIG (reference sequence). The CDR3 DNA follows: TGTGCCTGGAGTGTACAGGGGACTAGCGGATTTAGGAGGTACTTC. Its protein is CAWSVQGTSGFRRYF.

The CDR3 is CASSLEFGVGTEAFF. The CDR3 nucleotides are TGTGCCAGCAGCTTGGAGTTCGGGGTTGGCACTGAAGCTTTCTTT. The chain combines TRBV5-6 with TRBJ1-1; D not certain. The CDR3 loop spans 15 amino acids. V was shortened by 0 bases and J by 4 bases, with 13 bases between the two germline ends. The germline V gene has CDR1 SGHDT and CDR2 YYEEEE.

This clone has only a few counts. V usage is TRBV6-1 and J usage is TRBJ2-7; 9 positions match TRBD1. Trimming at V came to 6 bases and at J to 5 bases, leaving 8 bases not matched to a gene. This CDR3 is built from 14 residues. The germline gives CDR1 MNHNS, CDR2 SASEGT. CDR3: CASRWRTGADEQYF. For the CDR3, the DNA is TGTGCCAGCAGGTGGAGGACAGGGGCCGACGAGCAGTACTTC.

This clone has only a few counts. The CDR3 region has the DNA TGTGCCAGCTCCCCGCCCTCCAGTTTCACCGGGGAGCTGTTTTTT. Translation: CASSPPSSFTGELFF. The chain combines TRBV9 with TRBJ2-2, with D uncertain. The germline gives CDR1 SGDLS, CDR2 YYNGEE. This CDR3 spans 15 amino acids. V lost 7 bases and J lost 4, with 17 bases in between.

This clone occurred a few times. Other DNA variants within this sample encode the same CDR3. The chain employs TRBV7-6 and TRBJ2-1; 11 bases are a match to TRBD2. The V gene's germline CDR1 is SGHVS and CDR2 FNYEAQ. V was clipped by 5 bases and J by 4 bases; unmatched bases: 7. The CDR3 runs to 16 residues. The DNA for the CDR3 is TGTGCCAGCAGCCCATTAGGGACTAGCGGATACAATGAGCAGTTCTTC. The encoded protein is CASSPLGTSGYNEQFF.

The chain is built from TRBV4-1 and TRBJ2-4, with 9 nucleotides matching TRBD2. CDR3 size: 18 residues. V shed 0 bases, J shed 8 bases, and the junction held 14 bases outside the gene matches. Germline-derived CDR1 and CDR2 are MGHRA and YSYEKL. In nucleotides, the CDR3 is TGCGCCAGCAGCCAAGATGGTGGTCGCGGGAGGGCCGGTGACATTCAGTACTTC. Its protein product is CASSQDGGRGRAGDIQYF.

On this clone itself: Other DNA sequences in this sample translate to the same CDR3. The J gene is TRBJ2-7, the V gene TRBV5-6, with 11 nucleotides matching TRBD1. V gave up 2 bases and J gave up 4 bases; unmatched junction bases: 2. CDR1 SGHDT and CDR2 YYEEEE come from the germline V gene. This CDR3 contains 14 residues. The CDR3 nucleotides are TGTGCCAGCAGCTTAGGACAGGGGGCTTACGAGCAGTACTTC. Its protein is CASSLGQGAYEQYF.

This clone was observed a handful of times. The genes are TRBV11-3 and TRBJ1-1; weak D call: TRBD1 (6 bases). CDR3 length equals 12 residues. V shed 6 bases and J shed 5 bases, with 10 bases lying between them. The germline gives CDR1 SGHNT, CDR2 YENEEA. The CDR3 loop is CASRAGATEAFF. In DNA, the CDR3 is TGTGCCAGCAGGGCAGGGGCTACTGAAGCTTTCTTT.

This clone was seen only a few times. This chain connects TRBV6-1 to TRBJ2-2; 8 positions match TRBD1. V shed 11 bases and J 3 bases; nucleotides not matched to a gene: 5. The V gene's germline CDR1 is MNHNS and CDR2 SASEGT. This CDR3 comprises 13 residues. The CDR3 DNA is TGTGCCCAGGGGGCCTTGGACACCGGGGAGCTGTTTTTT. Amino acid sequence: CAQGALDTGELFF.

This clone was observed at least ten times. The chain recombines TRBV5-6 with TRBJ1-5; tentative D call: TRBD1 (5 bases). The germline CDR1 and CDR2 sequences are SGHDT and YYEEEE. CDR3 length: 13 amino acids. Trimming cost V 4 bases and J 6 bases, with 11 bases left between them. CDR3 in amino acids: CASSAAGFQPQHF. The DNA of the CDR3 is TGTGCCAGCAGCGCCGCAGGGTTTCAGCCCCAGCATTTT.

In its sample, this clone was seen a few times. The CDR3 sequence: CASSLAGGTGAYEQYF. The CDR3 DNA follows: TGTGCCAGCAGCTTGGCCGGGGGGACAGGGGCCTACGAGCAGTACTTC. The V and J genes are TRBV5-4 and TRBJ2-7; 10 bases line up with TRBD1. The germline gives CDR1 SGHNT, CDR2 YYREEE (reference sequence). CDR3 length: 16 residues. The junction had 5 bases not matched to a gene; V was cut back by 0 bases and J by 2 bases.

In this sample, this clone turned up many times. The gene calls are TRBV14 and TRBJ2-3, with 12 bases that match TRBD2. Trimming at V came to 1 base and at J to 10 bases, leaving 6 bases not matched to a gene. CDR1 and CDR2 from the germline V gene are SGHDN and FVKESK. This CDR3 is 15 amino acids long. The DNA of the CDR3 is TGTGCCAGCAGCCAAGGGACTAGCGGGGTTACCTCGCAGTATTTT. Amino acids: CASSQGTSGVTSQYF.

In this sample, this clone turned up a few times. Other DNA sequences within the sample encode an identical CDR3. The chain is built from TRBV28 and TRBJ2-1; weak D call: TRBD2 (6 bases). The CDR3 consists of 15 residues. V was cut by 5 bases and J by 0 bases, with 11 bases left in between. The V gene's germline CDR1 is MDHEN and CDR2 SYDVKM. CDR3 DNA sequence: TGTGCCAGCAGTCTTGGGGGGAGCTCCTACAATGAGCAGTTCTTC. Translation: CASSLGGSSYNEQFF.

This chain connects TRBV4-3 to TRBJ2-1, with 13 bases lining up with TRBD2. This CDR3 has 15 residues. CDR1 is LGHNA and CDR2 is YSLEER in the germline V gene. Losses at the gene ends were 3 bases for V and 9 bases for J; bases not matched to a gene: 5. DNA of the CDR3: TGCGCCAGCAGCCACCGGACTAGCGGGAGCGGTGAGCAGTTCTTC. Its translation is CASSHRTSGSGEQFF.

In this sample, this clone turned up many times. The CDR3 protein is CASSQGLAGNEQYF. CDR3 coding DNA: TGCGCCAGCAGCCAAGGACTAGCGGGGAACGAGCAGTACTTC. The chain links TRBV4-3 to TRBJ2-7; 11 nucleotides agree with TRBD2. The CDR3 loop spans 14 amino acids. V lost 1 base, J lost 5 bases, and 1 base stayed unmatched. Germline V gives CDR1 LGHNA, CDR2 YSLEER.

This clone was seen only a few times. J is TRBJ2-5 and V is TRBV7-9; 9 bases align to TRBD1. The trim removed 7 bases at V and 5 bases at J, leaving 5 bases unmatched. The CDR3 runs to 13 residues. CDR1 SEHNR and CDR2 FQNEAQ come from the germline V gene (reference sequence). CDR3 loop: CASTQDRGETQYF. The CDR3 nucleotides read TGTGCCAGCACCCAAGACAGGGGGGAGACCCAGTACTTC.

The chain joins TRBV11-3 to TRBJ2-1; possibly TRBD1 for D (5 bases). V lost 7 bases and J 6 bases, leaving 16 bases between the germline ends. The CDR3 is made up of 14 amino acids. In germline, CDR1 is SGHNT, CDR2 YENEEA. The CDR3 is CASTPGQVRNEQFF. CDR3 nucleotide sequence: TGTGCCAGCACCCCTGGACAAGTCCGCAATGAGCAGTTCTTC.

This clone has more than one count but fewer than ten. V usage is TRBV11-2 and J usage is TRBJ2-1; 7 nucleotides match TRBD1. Unmatched junction bases numbered 5, after V lost 5 bases and J lost 1 base. This CDR3 region has 15 residues. Germline-derived CDR1 and CDR2 are SGHAT and FQNNGV. CDR3 sequence (DNA): TGTGCCAGCAGCCTAACAGGGGTGTCCTACAATGAGCAGTTCTTC. Its translation is CASSLTGVSYNEQFF. The complete variable domain, with remaining parts taken from reference TRBV11-2 and TRBJ2-1, reads EAGVAQSPRYKIIEKRQSVAFWCNPISGHATLYWYQQILGQGPKLLIQFQNNGVVDDSQLPKDRFSAERLKGVDSTLKIQPAKLEDSAVYLCASSLTGVSYNEQFFGPGTRLTVL.

This clone was counted a few times. The chain combines TRBV30 with TRBJ2-3, with D unresolved. CDR3 length equals 15 residues. The V gene's germline CDR1 is GTSNPN and CDR2 SVGIG (reference sequence). V lost 3 bases, J lost 4 bases, and 17 bases lay in between. The CDR3 protein is CAWSRLSTPADTQYF. CDR3 bases: TGTGCCTGGAGCCGACTCTCTACACCCGCAGATACGCAGTATTTT.

This clone was observed a few times. V usage is TRBV18 and J usage is TRBJ1-1; the match to TRBD1 covers 10 bases. V lost 2 bases and J lost 6; bases outside the gene matches: 6. CDR1 is KGHSH and CDR2 is LQKENI in the germline V gene. This CDR3 region has 15 residues. The DNA of the CDR3 is TGTGCCAGCTCACCAGCGGGACAGGGGAGGTCTGAAGCTTTCTTT. As protein: CASSPAGQGRSEAFF. Full variable domain (missing parts from reference TRBV18 and TRBJ1-1): NAGVMQNPRHLVRRRGQEARLRCSPMKGHSHVYWYRQLPEEGLKFMVYLQKENIIDESGMPKERFSAEFPKEGPSILRIQQVVRGDSAAYFCASSPAGQGRSEAFFGQGTRLTVV.

The chain recombines TRBV4-3 with TRBJ2-2; TRBD2 is a possible D gene (5 bases). This CDR3 spans 14 amino acids. Germline V lookup: CDR1 LGHNA, CDR2 YSLEER. V lost 4 bases, J lost 3 bases, and 9 bases lay in between. For the CDR3, the DNA is TGCGCCAGCAGCCCTGGAGGCTACACCGGGGAGCTGTTTTTT. Translating gives CASSPGGYTGELFF.

The V gene is TRBV30, the J gene TRBJ2-2; D remains ambiguous. V shed 2 bases and J shed 0 bases, with 13 bases lying between them. CDR1 is GTSNPN and CDR2 is SVGIG in the germline V gene (reference sequence). The CDR3 runs to 16 residues. Written as DNA, the CDR3 is TGTGCCTGGAGTACGAGAACCCTCGCGAACACCGGGGAGCTGTTTTTT. This sequence encodes CAWSTRTLANTGELFF.

The V call is TRBV7-3, the J call TRBJ2-7; 9 bases line up with TRBD2. The CDR3 runs to 15 residues. The V and J ends lost 2 bases and 0 bases, in that order; junction bases with no gene match: 2. The germline CDR1 and CDR2 sequences are SGHTA and FQGTGA. The CDR3 reads CASSLVLAGSYEQYF. The CDR3 nucleotides are TGTGCCAGCAGCTTAGTACTAGCGGGCTCCTACGAGCAGTACTTC.

This clone has only a few counts. The chain links TRBV28 to TRBJ1-5; TRBD1 is a possible D gene (5 bases). CDR3 size: 15 residues. Trimming shortened V by 6 bases and J by 0 bases, and 12 bases separated the two germline ends. CDR1 and CDR2 from the germline V gene are MDHEN and SYDVKM. CDR3 coding DNA: TGTGCCAGCAGGCCCGGGGGGACTAGCAATCAGCCCCAGCATTTT. This gives the protein CASRPGGTSNQPQHF. Full variable domain (remainder filled in from reference TRBV28 and TRBJ1-5): DVKVTQSSRYLVKRTGEKVFLECVQDMDHENMFWYRQDPGLGLRLIYFSYDVKMKEKGDIPEGYSVSREKKERFSLILESASTNQTSMYLCASRPGGTSNQPQHFGDGTRLSIL.

This chain connects TRBV27 to TRBJ1-2; D gene unclear. Trimming cost V 6 bases and J 4 bases, with 15 bases left between them. Per germline, CDR1 MNHEY and CDR2 SMNVEV (reference sequence). This CDR3 contains 14 residues. This CDR3 reads CASRRQEGGYGYTF. CDR3 nucleotides: TGTGCCAGCAGACGCCAGGAGGGCGGCTATGGCTACACCTTC.

This clone was found a few times. This rearrangement joins TRBV27 to TRBJ1-1; D is unclear. The CDR3 is 15 amino acids. Between the trimmed V and J ends, which lost 3 bases and 1 base, there was a span of 12 bases. The germline V gene has CDR1 MNHEY and CDR2 SMNVEV (reference sequence). This CDR3 is CASSFSVTGNTEAFF. The CDR3 bases are TGTGCCAGCAGTTTTTCCGTGACGGGGAACACTGAAGCTTTCTTT.